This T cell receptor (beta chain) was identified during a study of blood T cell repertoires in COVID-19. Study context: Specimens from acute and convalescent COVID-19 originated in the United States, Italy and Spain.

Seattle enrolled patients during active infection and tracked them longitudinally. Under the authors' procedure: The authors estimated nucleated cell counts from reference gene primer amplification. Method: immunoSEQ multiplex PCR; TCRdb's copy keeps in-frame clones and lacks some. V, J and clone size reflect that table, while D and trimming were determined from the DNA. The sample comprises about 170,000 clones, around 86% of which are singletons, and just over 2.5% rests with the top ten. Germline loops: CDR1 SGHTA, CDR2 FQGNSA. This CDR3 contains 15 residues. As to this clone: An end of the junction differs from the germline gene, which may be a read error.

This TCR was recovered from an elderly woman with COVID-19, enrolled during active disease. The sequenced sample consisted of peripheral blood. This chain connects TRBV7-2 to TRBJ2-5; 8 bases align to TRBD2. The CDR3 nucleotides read TGTGCCTGCAGCGGGGGAGGGGGAGGGCCGAAGACCCAGTACTTC. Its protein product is CACSGGGGGPKTQYF.